This TCR beta chain was identified during a study of cytomegalovirus exposure and HLA in healthy donors. Germline V gene lookup returns CDR1 SGHRS and CDR2 YFSETQ. The CDR3 is made up of 16 amino acids. V was pared by 4 bases and J by 4 bases, with 20 bases between. While the first cohort had some 700 subjects, the donors belonged to the separate validation cohort of roughly 120 subjects. Findings and limits, study-wide: Rare TCR sequences dominated, though some public TCRs recurred in many donors.

About this clone: Its antigen remains unidentified.

Profiled with immunoSEQ multiplex PCR; TCRdb holds only in-frame clones, not every one. The sample has under 100,000 clones, around 96% seen once. The sequenced sample consisted of PBMCs. The chain couples TRBV5-1 to TRBJ2-5; tentative D call: TRBD1 (6 bases). The receptor was derived from a young woman in good health and CMV-seronegative. The DNA for the CDR3 is TGCGCCAGCAGCCCAGATCTATGGCAGGGGTTAGAGACCCAGTACTTC. This translates into CASSPDLWQGLETQYF.